The 14 T cell receptor beta chains presented below share a single source sample, sequenced in a study of follicular helper T cells after annual influenza vaccination. Assay: immunoSEQ multiplex PCR; the TCRdb copy retains only in-frame clones and omits some. This table holds over 800 clones, 60% to 85% found once. The time point here: 2015-2016 season, pre-vaccination. Specimen: CXCR5+ CD38+ circulating T follicular helper cells from blood, collected on the day of influenza vaccination. Subset here: circulating Tfh, non-naive CD4+CXCR5+PD-1+ (ICOS+CD38+ or ICOS-CD38-). The receptors come from an adult who received the influenza vaccine.

The chain joins TRBV6-5 to TRBJ1-2; D is ambiguous. V was shortened by 5 bases and J by 8 bases, with 15 bases between the two germline ends. This CDR3 is built from 13 residues. Germline CDR1 reads MNHEY; CDR2 reads SVGAGI. The CDR3 region has the DNA TGTGCCAGCAGTGATACAGCGGAAGGCGGCTACACCTTC. Translated: CASSDTAEGGYTF.

CDR3: CASSYSGNYGYTF. The CDR3 coding sequence is TGTGCCAGCAGTTACTCGGGGAACTATGGCTACACCTTC. The chain employs TRBV27 and TRBJ1-2; D call uncertain. Germline loops: CDR1 MNHEY, CDR2 SMNVEV (reference sequence). The CDR3 totals 13 residues. The V and J ends lost 4 bases and 2 bases respectively, with 8 bases between them.

The sample holds one count of this clone. This chain uses TRBV11-3 with TRBJ2-1; 13 nucleotides line up with TRBD2. CDR3 length: 16 amino acids. J was trimmed by 3 bases and V by 5 bases; bases with no gene match: 4. CDR1 is SGHNT and CDR2 is YENEEA in the germline V gene. Here the CDR3 reads CASSPRTSGGYNEQFF. The CDR3 nucleotides are TGTGCCAGCAGCCCCCGGACTAGCGGGGGCTACAATGAGCAGTTCTTC.

Here the CDR3 DNA reads TGCGCCAGCAGCTTGCTACAGGGAGGCTTGGATGCTTTCTTT. It translates to CASSLLQGGLDAFF. The chain joins TRBV5-1 to TRBJ1-1, with D maybe TRBD1 (6 bases). This CDR3 has 14 amino acids. The germline gives CDR1 SGHRS, CDR2 YFSETQ. The V end was cut by 1 base, the J end by 11 bases, with 18 bases between. Full variable domain (rest looked up from reference TRBV5-1 and TRBJ1-1): KAGVTQTPRYLIKTRGQQVTLSCSPISGHRSVSWYQQTPGQGLQFLFEYFSETQRNKGNFPGRFSGRQFSNSRSEMNVSTLELGDSALYLCASSLLQGGLDAFFGQGTRLTVV.

This chain connects TRBV11-2 to TRBJ1-1, with D possibly TRBD1 on 6 matching bases. V lost 0 bases and J lost 8, with 10 bases in between. The CDR3 is made up of 13 amino acids. Germline CDR1 SGHAT, CDR2 FQNNGV. This chain's CDR3 is CASSLDRTAEAFF. In nucleotides, the CDR3 is TGTGCCAGCAGCTTAGATAGGACAGCGGAAGCTTTCTTT.

This sequence joins TRBV6-6 and TRBJ2-3; D might be TRBD1 (5 bases). CDR1 and CDR2 (germline): MNHNY, SVGAGI (reference sequence). The CDR3 length is 12 residues. Trimming removed 8 bases from V and 1 base from J, with 7 bases in between. The CDR3 loop reads CASGRGTDTQYF. The CDR3 coding sequence is TGTGCCAGCGGCAGGGGCACAGATACGCAGTATTTT.

This clone was counted once. The chain joins TRBV6-1 to TRBJ1-6; D unclear. Germline V CDR1 and CDR2: MNHNS, SASEGT. The ends were cut back, 8 bases at V and 9 bases at J, with 14 bases in the middle. The CDR3 extends over 13 amino acids. CDR3 DNA: TGTGCCAGCTGCCCTATCCAACCTTCACCCCTCCACTTT. Its protein is CASCPIQPSPLHF.

The rearrangement uses TRBV5-1 and TRBJ2-7, with D perhaps TRBD1 or TRBD2 (5 bases each). With 3 bases removed from V and 0 bases from J, the gap between germline ends came to 13 bases. The germline V gene has CDR1 SGHRS and CDR2 YFSETQ. The CDR3 consists of 15 residues. CDR3 bases: TGCGCCAGCAGCTCGACCGGGACCGCCTCCTACGAGCAGTACTTC. It codes for CASSSTGTASYEQYF. The full variable domain, completed using reference TRBV5-1 and TRBJ2-7, is KAGVTQTPRYLIKTRGQQVTLSCSPISGHRSVSWYQQTPGQGLQFLFEYFSETQRNKGNFPGRFSGRQFSNSRSEMNVSTLELGDSALYLCASSSTGTASYEQYFGPGTRLTVT.

The chain uses TRBV6-1 and TRBJ1-5; D perhaps matches TRBD1 (5 bases). The germline V and J ends were trimmed by 5 bases and 4 bases, with 15 bases remaining between them. Germline V CDR1 and CDR2: MNHNS, SASEGT. CDR3 length equals 15 residues. As DNA, the CDR3 is TGTGCCAGCAGTCCCGGGGCCAACGGGAATCAGCCCCAGCATTTT. It yields the protein CASSPGANGNQPQHF.

The CDR3 nucleotides read TGTGCCTGGGGTGGGGGGTCCTCTGGAAACACCATATATTTT. It encodes CAWGGGSSGNTIYF. V usage is TRBV30 and J usage is TRBJ1-3; the D gene is possibly TRBD1 (5 bases). The CDR3 covers 14 residues. CDR1 and CDR2 from the germline V gene are GTSNPN and SVGIG (reference sequence). Trimming took 5 bases from V and 0 from J, leaving 11 bases between them.

This chain joins TRBV7-2 and TRBJ2-7; D ambiguous. V was trimmed by 5 bases and J by 1 base, leaving 9 bases between them. CDR1 SGHTA and CDR2 FQGNSA come from the germline V gene. The CDR3 runs to 13 residues. The CDR3 DNA follows: TGTGCCAGCAGCCTTGGGTTTTCCTACGAGCAGTACTTC. This gives the protein CASSLGFSYEQYF.

J is TRBJ2-3 and V is TRBV5-6; D uncertain. V dropped 2 bases and J dropped 2 bases, with 9 bases sitting between them. Germline V CDR1 and CDR2: SGHDT, YYEEEE. The CDR3 totals 14 residues. DNA of the CDR3: TGTGCCAGCAGCTTTCCCCCTTCCACAGATACGCAGTATTTT. Protein: CASSFPPSTDTQYF.

The chain has TRBV7-9 and TRBJ2-2, with 7 bases identical to TRBD1. The CDR3 is 16 amino acids. In germline, CDR1 is SEHNR, CDR2 FQNEAQ (reference sequence). With 4 bases clipped from V and 0 bases from J, the junction kept 5 bases outside the gene matches. The DNA of the CDR3 is TGTGCCAGCAGCTACCGACAGGGAACGAACACCGGGGAGCTGTTTTTT. It codes for CASSYRQGTNTGELFF. Full variable domain (missing parts from reference TRBV7-9 and TRBJ2-2): DTGVSQNPRHKITKRGQNVTFRCDPISEHNRLYWYRQTLGQGPEFLTYFQNEAQLEKSRLLSDRFSAERPKGSFSTLEIQRTEQGDSAMYLCASSYRQGTNTGELFFGEGSRLTVL.

The chain has TRBV19 and TRBJ2-7; 7 bases are a match to TRBD1. CDR1 and CDR2 from the germline V gene are LNHDA and SQIVND (reference sequence). The CDR3 runs to 18 residues. Unmatched junction bases numbered 17, after V lost 4 bases and J lost 2 bases. The CDR3 is CASSTKIGSTGETYEQYF. CDR3 sequence (DNA): TGTGCCAGTAGTACGAAAATCGGGTCAACAGGGGAAACCTACGAGCAGTACTTC.